Shown below are 4 T cell receptor beta chains from a single sample sequenced in a study of T cell responses to AZD1222 COVID-19 vaccine (dated by TCRdb to 2020 to 2022). What this sample's time point label stands for: baseline before first vaccination. Libraries were constructed by the immunoSEQ multiplex PCR assay. TCRdb took over this immuneACCESS table, retaining in-frame rearrangements with V and J assigned. Such tables are incomplete; in checked studies, under half of the missing clones stem from an unresolved V gene, and the remainder is unexplained. Recorded for this sample are some 100,000 clones; over 75% of them occurred a single time. The top ten clones comprise 1% to 1.5% of the sample. The specimen comprised peripheral blood, sampled on day 0 of AZD1222 vaccination. These receptors were taken from an adult in good health.

This chain joins TRBV19 and TRBJ1-1; D unclear. The germline CDR1 and CDR2 sequences are LNHDA and SQIVND (reference sequence). Trimming removed 1 base at V and 4 bases at J, with 10 bases between. This CDR3 comprises 14 residues. CDR3 sequence: CASSIGTRITEAFF. For the CDR3, the DNA is TGTGCCAGTAGTATAGGTACGAGGATCACTGAAGCTTTCTTT. Filled out from reference TRBV19 and TRBJ1-1, the complete variable domain reads DGGITQSPKYLFRKEGQNVTLSCEQNLNHDAMYWYRQDPGQGLRLIYYSQIVNDFQKGDIAEGYSVSREKKESFPLTVTSAQKNPTAFYLCASSIGTRITEAFFGQGTRLTVV.

The chain uses TRBV27 and TRBJ2-7; D is unresolved. The V end was cut by 2 bases, the J end by 5 bases, with 16 bases between. Germline V gene data show CDR1 as MNHEY and CDR2 as SMNVEV (reference sequence). The CDR3 loop spans 15 amino acids. The CDR3 is CASSLNPAYTHEQYF. The CDR3 DNA is TGTGCCAGCAGTTTAAACCCCGCCTACACGCACGAGCAGTACTTC.

Concerning this clone: One end of the junction is discordant with germline, which a read error may explain. The genes are TRBV6-5 and TRBJ1-4; D remains ambiguous. Germline V CDR1 and CDR2: MNHEY, SVGAGI. CDR3 length: 11 residues. CDR3 in DNA: TGTGCCAGCAGTTACAATGGAAAACTGTTTTTT. Translation gives CASSYNGKLFF.

The chain uses TRBV7-5 and TRBJ2-1. TRBV7-5 is recorded as a pseudogene. The CDR3 is made up of 18 amino acids. For the CDR3, the DNA is TGTGTCAGAAGCTTAGACCGGAACCTACATTGCTCCTACAATGAGCAGTTCTTC. It codes for CVRSLDRNLHCSYNEQFF.